Each of the 18 T cell receptor beta chains below was sequenced from the same sample in a study of human T cells and chemical hapten exposure. TCRdb fed the RACE reads into MiXCR, producing one record per CDR3 protein. The table has about 80,000 distinct CDR3 sequences, around a tenth seen once; the top ten hold 1.5% to 2%. Time point: patch test 2, 6 weeks after DPC sensitization. The treatment is: therapeutic diphenylcyclopropenone sensitization with weekly scalp DPC. The material was whole blood, obtained in connection with sensitization to the hapten diphenylcyclopropenone (DPC). The receptors come from a man between 18 and 35 years old with alopecia areata. Some clones in this sample may be carry-over from other donors' samples.

This clonotype was counted ten times or more. The rearrangement uses TRBV6-2 or TRBV6-3 and TRBJ2-1, with 11 bases identical to TRBD2. CDR3 length: 16 residues. Germline CDR1 MNHEY, CDR2 SVGEGT. Trimming took 1 base from V and 8 from J; bases not matched to a gene: 7. The CDR3 DNA follows: TGTGCCAGCAGTTACTACCTAGCGGGGGGTTCGGATGAGCAGTTCTTC. It codes for CASSYYLAGGSDEQFF.

The chain joins TRBV29-1 to TRBJ2-1; no clear D. The CDR3 loop spans 13 amino acids. V was cut by 2 bases and J by 7 bases, with 12 bases left in between. CDR1 SQVTM and CDR2 ANQGSEA come from the germline V gene. CDR3 DNA: TGCAGCGTTGAAATCTCACTTTTGAATGAGCAGTTCTTC. Its protein is CSVEISLLNEQFF.

This clonotype showed up many times. This chain joins TRBV6-5 and TRBJ2-5; D is uncertain. The V end was cut by 2 bases, the J end by 2 bases, with 12 bases between. Germline CDR1 MNHEY, CDR2 SVGAGI. The CDR3 has 15 residues. The chain's CDR3 is CASSYDAGSQETQYF. The CDR3 bases are TGTGCCAGCAGTTACGACGCCGGATCACAAGAGACCCAGTACTTC.

The sample holds many counts of this clonotype. J is TRBJ2-7 and V is TRBV7-9, with no clear D. V was clipped by 5 bases and J by 2 bases, with 7 bases between them. This CDR3 comprises 12 residues. In germline, CDR1 is SEHNR, CDR2 FQNEAQ (reference sequence). The CDR3 region has the DNA TGTGCCAGCAGCAAAGTTACCTACGAGCAGTACTTC. It translates to CASSKVTYEQYF. The full variable domain, its missing parts supplied by reference TRBV7-9 and TRBJ2-7, is DTGVSQNPRHKITKRGQNVTFRCDPISEHNRLYWYRQTLGQGPEFLTYFQNEAQLEKSRLLSDRFSAERPKGSFSTLEIQRTEQGDSAMYLCASSKVTYEQYFGPGTRLTVT.

This clonotype was observed a few times. The chain employs TRBV2 and TRBJ1-1, with 7 nucleotides matching TRBD1. V was pared by 6 bases and J by 6 bases, with 10 bases of the junction left unmatched. The CDR3 length is 14 residues. Germline loops: CDR1 SNHLY, CDR2 FYNNEI. As DNA, the CDR3 is TGTGCCAGCAGCGGCGACAGGGAGGTCGCTGAAGCTTTCTTT. Translation: CASSGDREVAEAFF.

The chain has TRBV28 and TRBJ1-5; D gene unclear. The CDR3 contains 15 residues. Germline assignment: CDR1 MDHEN and CDR2 SYDVKM. Trimming took 6 bases from V and 0 from J, leaving 12 bases between them. The CDR3 here is CASSLSTYSNQPQHF. CDR3 nucleotides: TGTGCCAGCAGCCTGAGTACCTATAGCAATCAGCCCCAGCATTTT.

This clonotype was detected ten times or more. This chain links TRBV29-1 with TRBJ1-1; possibly TRBD1 for D (6 bases). The CDR3 runs to 13 residues. Trimming took 6 bases from V and 4 from J, leaving 15 bases between them. In germline, CDR1 is SQVTM, CDR2 ANQGSEA. For the CDR3, the DNA is TGCAGCGTAGTACAGGGACGTGTCACTGAAGCTTTCTTT. Protein sequence: CSVVQGRVTEAFF.

Comment on this clonotype: A read error may explain this, as a much larger clone is one base away. The rearrangement joins TRBV11-2 to TRBJ2-2, with D possibly matching TRBD2 (7 bases). Germline V gene sequence: CDR1 SGHAT, CDR2 FQNNGV. The CDR3 is 16 amino acids. CDR3 nucleotide sequence: TGTGCCAGCAGCCTGATTCGGGGGGCGAACACCGGGGAGCCGTTTTTT. This translates into CASSLIRGANTGEPFF. Variable domain in full (rest from reference TRBV11-2 and TRBJ2-2): EAGVAQSPRYKIIEKRQSVAFWCNPISGHATLYWYQQILGQGPKLLIQFQNNGVVDDSQLPKDRFSAERLKGVDSTLKIQPAKLEDSAVYLCASSLIRGANTGEPFFGEGSRLTVL.

The chain's CDR3 is CASSQLEGQSNYGYTF. The CDR3 coding sequence is TGCGCCAGCAGCCAACTAGAAGGGCAGTCTAACTATGGCTACACCTTC. V usage is TRBV4-1 and J usage is TRBJ1-2; D uncertain. With 2 bases removed from V and 0 bases from J, the gap between germline ends came to 13 bases. The length of the CDR3 is 16 residues. From germline, CDR1 is MGHRA and CDR2 YSYEKL.

A few counts support this clonotype. The CDR3 DNA follows: TGTGCCAGCAGCCCCACCCCGGACCCGGCTCTGAGGCAGTACTTC. This gives the protein CASSPTPDPALRQYF. The chain links TRBV11-2 to TRBJ2-7; D not resolved. The CDR3 consists of 15 residues. The germline V gene encodes CDR1 SGHAT and CDR2 FQNNGV. V lost 5 bases and J lost 9, with 23 bases in between.

DNA of the CDR3: TGTGCCAGCAGTTTGGGGGTAAACACCGGGGAGCTGTTTTTT. This translates into CASSLGVNTGELFF. The V and J genes are TRBV12-3 or TRBV12-4 and TRBJ2-2, with D perhaps being TRBD1 or TRBD2 (5 bases each). The V end was cut by 3 bases, the J end by 2 bases, with 7 bases between. This CDR3 is 14 amino acids long.

The rearrangement joins TRBV7-9 to TRBJ2-3, with D possibly matching TRBD2 (6 bases). The ends were cut back, 6 bases at V and 1 base at J, with 17 bases in the middle. The CDR3 contains 16 residues. Per germline, CDR1 SEHNR and CDR2 FQNEAQ (reference sequence). In DNA, the CDR3 is TGTGCCAGCAGACTGAACCAGGGACTTGGCACAGATACGCAGTATTTT. It codes for CASRLNQGLGTDTQYF.

In its sample, this clonotype was seen many times. This chain joins TRBV7-9 and TRBJ2-4, with D uncertain. V shed 5 bases and J shed 0 bases, with 5 bases lying between them. This CDR3 comprises 13 residues. Germline lookup yields CDR1 SEHNR and CDR2 FQNEAQ (reference sequence). The CDR3 loop is CASSPQAKNIQYF. CDR3 sequence (DNA): TGTGCCAGCAGCCCCCAAGCCAAAAACATTCAGTACTTC.

This clonotype was counted only a few times. The gene calls are TRBV6-6 and TRBJ1-6, with no clear D. The CDR3 covers 14 residues. Germline V gene data show CDR1 as MNHNY and CDR2 as SVGAGI (reference sequence). V dropped 8 bases and J dropped 6 bases, with 14 bases sitting between them. The CDR3 is CASGLLRINSPLHF. The CDR3 nucleotides are TGTGCCAGCGGATTGTTGCGGATTAATTCACCCCTCCACTTT.

This clonotype was seen a handful of times. J is TRBJ1-5 and V is TRBV6-5; no clear D gene. V was trimmed by 8 bases and J by 0 bases, leaving 11 bases between them. Germline-derived CDR1 and CDR2 are MNHEY and SVGAGI. There are 14 residues in the CDR3. CDR3 DNA: TGTGCCAGCCGGAGGGTCTATAGCAATCAGCCCCAGCATTTT. Its protein product is CASRRVYSNQPQHF.

In its sample, this clonotype was seen many times. The rearrangement links TRBV20-1 to TRBJ1-1; D may be TRBD1 (5 bases). Trimming removed 5 bases from V and 10 bases from J, with 14 bases in between. The germline V gene has CDR1 DFQATT and CDR2 SNEGSKA (reference sequence). This CDR3 comprises 11 residues. For the CDR3, the DNA is TGCAGTGCTCCTTCCACCGGGGCAGCTTTCTTT. The encoded protein is CSAPSTGAAFF.

This clonotype appeared a few times. This rearrangement joins TRBV5-1 to TRBJ1-5; 9 bases line up with TRBD1. This CDR3 is built from 15 residues. CDR1 and CDR2 from the germline V gene are SGHRS and YFSETQ. J gave up 6 bases and V 0 bases, and 4 bases lay outside the gene matches. The CDR3 loop is CASSLEQGAGQPQHF. Here the CDR3 DNA reads TGCGCCAGCAGCTTGGAACAGGGGGCAGGTCAGCCCCAGCATTTT.

This clonotype occurred many times. This sequence joins TRBV9 and TRBJ2-5; D may match TRBD1 or TRBD2 (5 bases each). CDR3 length: 14 residues. Per the germline V gene, CDR1 is SGDLS and CDR2 is YYNGEE. Trimming removed 0 bases from V and 4 bases from J, with 10 bases in between. The CDR3 DNA sequence: TGTGCCAGCAGCGTAGGGGACCCGAGAGAGACCCAGTACTTC. It encodes CASSVGDPRETQYF. Complete variable domain (other parts from reference TRBV9 and TRBJ2-5): DSGVTQTPKHLITATGQRVTLRCSPRSGDLSVYWYQQSLDQGLQFLIQYYNGEERAKGNILERFSAQQFPDLHSELNLSSLELGDSALYFCASSVGDPRETQYFGPGTRLLVL.